The present TCR beta chain was sequenced within a study of tumor-infiltrating lymphocytes in primary liver carcinoma. In the study overall: Samples returned roughly 3.5 to 7.5 million productive TCRbeta reads, a yield that was similar across tissue types.

Researchers drew blood RNA from unsorted whole blood and extracted germline DNA as well. Priming with a constant-region primer yielded TCR beta cDNA from 450 to 600 ng total RNA. Three-round nested multiplex PCR performed with slightly modified ARM-PCR produced the TCR beta libraries. Running roughly 10 cycles apiece, the first two PCR rounds relied on TRBV1-TRBV30 forward primers together with a C-beta reverse primer. TCRdb itself ran the multiplex PCR reads through MiXCR, one entry per CDR3 protein. This table holds fewer than 350,000 distinct CDR3 sequences, roughly two thirds found once. This CDR3 is 16 amino acids long. Germline V gene sequence: CDR1 LGHNA, CDR2 YSLEER. The V end lost 0 bases, the J end lost 6 bases, and 12 bases lay between the germline ends. In its sample, this clonotype was seen a few times.

The sequenced sample consisted of peripheral blood. This clonotype originated in a man aged 35 to 55 with primary liver carcinoma and hepatitis B virus infection. This rearrangement joins TRBV4-3 to TRBJ1-6; possible D gene TRBD1, 6 bases. The CDR3 here is CASSQDAGVGNSPLHF. In DNA, the CDR3 is TGCGCCAGCAGCCAAGACGCAGGGGTGGGTAATTCACCCCTCCACTTT.